The 5 T cell receptor beta chains listed next were all sequenced from one sample in a study of control samples from healthy donors and cancer patients. The method was immunoSEQ multiplex PCR; TCRdb's version includes in-frame clones alone and lacks a portion of them. There are some 150,000 clones in the sample; under 96% occur only once, and approximately 1% lies in the top ten. The sequencing input was blood. The receptor set was obtained from a woman under 40 in good health.

This chain connects TRBV10-3 to TRBJ2-5; TRBD2 aligns across 14 bases. V lost 3 bases, J lost 4 bases, and 7 bases stayed unmatched. Germline V CDR1 and CDR2: ENHRY, SYGVKD. This CDR3 is built from 17 residues. CDR3: CAISDYQGLAGVETQYF. The CDR3 region has the DNA TGTGCCATCAGTGACTACCAGGGACTAGCGGGAGTAGAGACCCAGTACTTC.

This chain uses TRBV5-1 with TRBJ2-5; D is possibly TRBD1 (7 bases). Germline V gene data show CDR1 as SGHRS and CDR2 as YFSETQ. The V end lost 2 bases, the J end lost 4 bases, and 15 bases lay between the germline ends. The CDR3 loop spans 15 amino acids. In nucleotides, the CDR3 is TGCGCCAGCAGCTTCCAGGGGGGCTCGGGAGAGACCCAGTACTTC. It is translated as CASSFQGGSGETQYF.

This clone has only a few counts. The V gene is TRBV6-4, the J gene TRBJ2-1, with 10 nucleotides matching TRBD2. Germline trimming cut 2 bases from V and 1 base from J; bases unmatched to any gene: 5. The V gene's germline CDR1 is MRHNA and CDR2 SNTAGT. The CDR3 has 17 amino acids. The CDR3 nucleotides read TGTGCCAGCAGTGACGGAGCTAGCGGGAGTTCCTACAATGAGCAGTTCTTC. Protein sequence: CASSDGASGSSYNEQFF.

Concerning this clone: The junction departs from the called germline gene at one end, perhaps through a read error. This chain connects TRBV7-7 to TRBJ2-5; 9 nucleotides match TRBD1. This CDR3 is built from 14 residues. The germline V gene encodes CDR1 SSHAT and CDR2 FNYEAQ (reference sequence). The CDR3 nucleotides read TGTGCTAGCAGCTTAGAACAGGGGGCGCAGACCCAGTACTTC. This translates into CASSLEQGAQTQYF.

V usage is TRBV18 and J usage is TRBJ1-2; D is unresolved. The CDR3 has 15 amino acids. V was cut by 0 bases and J by 2 bases, with 10 bases left in between. Germline values: CDR1 KGHSH, CDR2 LQKENI. The CDR3 DNA follows: TGTGCCAGCTCACCACCGTCGACACCGAACTATGGCTACACCTTC. Translation: CASSPPSTPNYGYTF.